Each of the 20 T cell receptor beta chains below was sequenced from the same sample in a study of blood T cell repertoires in COVID-19. Profiling relied on immunoSEQ multiplex PCR, and the TCRdb table lists in-frame clones only, not all of them. The sample has roughly 110,000 clones; around four fifths are singletons. Sample: peripheral blood. Receptors originate from an older man with acute or convalescent COVID-19.

The rearrangement links TRBV18 to TRBJ2-1, with 11 bases aligning to TRBD1. J gave up 8 bases and V 3 bases, and 3 bases lay outside the gene matches. Looked up from germline, CDR1 is KGHSH and CDR2 is LQKENI. The CDR3 is 14 amino acids. CDR3 sequence (DNA): TGTGCCAGCTCACCGGACAGGGGGCTACATGAGCAGTTCTTC. Translating gives CASSPDRGLHEQFF.

This clone was seen a handful of times. The chain couples TRBV9 to TRBJ1-2; the match to TRBD1 covers 7 bases. The V segment lost 3 bases and the J segment 3 bases; nucleotides outside the gene matches: 8. The CDR3 totals 15 residues. CDR1 is SGDLS, CDR2 YYNGEE, per germline. The CDR3 DNA follows: TGTGCCAGCAGCGACCTGGGACAGCCTTACTATGGCTACACCTTC. Its protein product is CASSDLGQPYYGYTF.

The chain carries TRBV5-4 and TRBJ1-1; D is uncertain. Deletions cut 4 bases from V and 0 bases from J, with 10 bases between. Germline loops: CDR1 SGHNT, CDR2 YYREEE (reference sequence). The CDR3 has 14 amino acids. CDR3 region: CASSLGGLNTEAFF. In nucleotides, the CDR3 is TGTGCCAGCAGCCTAGGAGGGTTGAACACTGAAGCTTTCTTT.

The chain recombines TRBV9 with TRBJ2-1; no clear D gene. Germline loops: CDR1 SGDLS, CDR2 YYNGEE. Deletions cut 2 bases from V and 5 bases from J, with 11 bases between. The length of the CDR3 is 14 residues. CDR3 loop: CASSVSAGNNEQFF. In DNA form, the CDR3 reads TGTGCCAGCAGCGTCTCTGCAGGAAACAATGAGCAGTTCTTC.

The chain employs TRBV11-3 and TRBJ1-5; D unclear. This CDR3 region has 17 residues. The V gene lost 5 bases and the J gene lost 7 bases, with 24 bases spanning the gap. Per the germline V gene, CDR1 is SGHNT and CDR2 is YENEEA. The CDR3 loop is CASSPPKEEGVRQPQHF. The DNA of the CDR3 is TGTGCCAGCAGCCCTCCGAAGGAAGAGGGAGTTCGGCAGCCCCAGCATTTT.

The gene calls are TRBV5-5 and TRBJ2-5; 9 bases map to TRBD1. CDR3 length equals 14 residues. The germline gives CDR1 SGHKS, CDR2 YYEKEE (reference sequence). The V segment lost 4 bases and the J segment 5 bases; nucleotides outside the gene matches: 6. The CDR3 protein is CASSRTGVRETQYF. The CDR3, as DNA: TGTGCCAGCAGCCGGACAGGGGTTCGGGAGACCCAGTACTTC.

The chain recombines TRBV27 with TRBJ2-5, with 14 bases that match TRBD2. Trimming cost V 4 bases and J 7 bases; bases outside gene matches: 5. Germline V gene sequence: CDR1 MNHEY, CDR2 SMNVEV (reference sequence). The CDR3 loop spans 15 amino acids. CDR3 coding DNA: TGTGCCAGCAGTTCCGTTGGACTAGCGGGGGGGACCCAGTACTTC. Residues: CASSSVGLAGGTQYF.

The chain uses TRBV12-3 or TRBV12-4 and TRBJ1-4, with D possibly TRBD1 on 5 matching bases. V was shortened by 5 bases and J by 7 bases, with 8 bases between the two germline ends. The CDR3 runs 12 residues. Here the CDR3 DNA reads TGTGCCAGCAGTCCCCAGGGTGAAAAACTGTTTTTT. Its protein is CASSPQGEKLFF.

The V call is TRBV19, the J call TRBJ2-1; 9 nucleotides align to TRBD2. The germline gives CDR1 LNHDA, CDR2 SQIVND (reference sequence). The CDR3 is 14 residues long. V gave up 3 bases and J gave up 8 bases; unmatched junction bases: 5. The chain's CDR3 is CASSMTSGGYEQFF. For the CDR3, the DNA is TGTGCCAGTAGTATGACTAGCGGAGGATATGAGCAGTTCTTC.

This clone was detected a few times. This chain connects TRBV11-2 to TRBJ2-7, with D perhaps matching TRBD2 (6 bases). CDR1 is SGHAT, CDR2 FQNNGV, per germline. There are 15 residues in the CDR3. V shed 2 bases and J shed 3 bases, with 14 bases lying between them. CDR3 sequence reads: CASSLREERFYEQYF. Here the CDR3 DNA reads TGTGCCAGCAGCTTAAGGGAGGAGCGGTTCTACGAGCAGTACTTC. Using reference TRBV11-2 and TRBJ2-7 for the parts outside the CDR3, the full variable domain is EAGVAQSPRYKIIEKRQSVAFWCNPISGHATLYWYQQILGQGPKLLIQFQNNGVVDDSQLPKDRFSAERLKGVDSTLKIQPAKLEDSAVYLCASSLREERFYEQYFGPGTRLTVT.

V is TRBV19 and J is TRBJ1-4; 9 nucleotides agree with TRBD1. Germline trimming cut 3 bases from V and 7 bases from J; bases unmatched to any gene: 6. The germline gives CDR1 LNHDA, CDR2 SQIVND (reference sequence). The CDR3 contains 15 residues. CDR3 bases: TGTGCCAGTAGTATGTCGGGACAGGGAGGTGAAAAACTGTTTTTT. Protein: CASSMSGQGGEKLFF.

The chain employs TRBV12-3 or TRBV12-4 and TRBJ1-5; D unclear. The CDR3 extends over 13 amino acids. The ends were cut back, 1 base at V and 7 bases at J, with 8 bases in the middle. The CDR3 region has the DNA TGTGCCAGCAGTTTAGGGGAGGACCAGCCCCAGCATTTT. Encoded protein: CASSLGEDQPQHF.

The rearrangement links TRBV27 to TRBJ2-7; 7 bases line up with TRBD2. V trimming: 5 bases; J trimming: 0 bases; junction bases outside the gene matches: 4. The CDR3 is 14 amino acids. Germline V gene lookup returns CDR1 MNHEY and CDR2 SMNVEV (reference sequence). CDR3 residues: CASSLREGSYEQYF. Here the CDR3 DNA reads TGTGCCAGCAGTCTCAGGGAGGGCTCCTACGAGCAGTACTTC.

This chain connects TRBV27 to TRBJ1-4; TRBD1 matches at 7 bases. This CDR3 region has 15 residues. The germline CDR1 and CDR2 sequences are MNHEY and SMNVEV (reference sequence). The junction had 8 bases not matched to a gene; V was cut back by 6 bases and J by 4 bases. In DNA, the CDR3 is TGTGCCAGCAGACACTACTCAGGGGGTAATGAAAAACTGTTTTTT. It is translated as CASRHYSGGNEKLFF.

CDR3 protein: CASSVGGGANTEAFF. CDR3 coding DNA: TGTGCCAGCAGCGTAGGTGGTGGGGCGAACACTGAAGCTTTCTTT. The chain uses TRBV9 and TRBJ1-1, with a weak D call TRBD1 (5 bases). The CDR3 covers 15 residues. Germline V CDR1 and CDR2: SGDLS, YYNGEE. V lost 0 bases to trimming and J lost 1 base, with 10 bases between them.

This chain joins TRBV1 and TRBJ2-7; TRBD2, the table's D call, lacks a check against the DNA. TRBV1 is annotated as a pseudogene. The CDR3 runs to 15 residues. In DNA form, the CDR3 reads TGCACCAGCAGCCAAGCGTCCGGGGGGGTTTACGAGCAGTACTTC. This sequence encodes CTSSQASGGVYEQYF.

The chain couples TRBV9 to TRBJ1-2; 10 bases fit TRBD1. The CDR3 spans 16 residues. From germline, CDR1 is SGDLS and CDR2 YYNGEE. V gave up 4 bases and J gave up 8 bases; unmatched junction bases: 14. CDR3 bases: TGTGCCAGCAGCTCACTCACCGGGACAGGGGTCGGAGGCTACACCTTC. This gives the protein CASSSLTGTGVGGYTF.

This CDR3 is CASIPQGEAVGNTIYF. CDR3 nucleotide sequence: TGTGCCAGTATCCCCCAGGGGGAAGCGGTTGGAAACACCATATATTTT. This rearrangement joins TRBV19 to TRBJ1-3; 7 bases fit TRBD1. Losses at the gene ends were 7 bases for V and 3 bases for J; bases not matched to a gene: 12. The CDR3 runs 16 residues. Germline values: CDR1 LNHDA, CDR2 SQIVND (reference sequence).

V and J are TRBV7-8 and TRBJ2-6; 8 bases map to TRBD2. Looked up from germline, CDR1 is SGHVS and CDR2 is FQNEAQ. V lost 1 base and J lost 0; bases outside the gene matches: 14. CDR3 size: 21 residues. CDR3 sequence reads: CASSLVPGRGARFSGANVLTF. The DNA of the CDR3 is TGTGCCAGCAGCTTAGTCCCCGGGAGGGGGGCCCGATTCTCTGGGGCCAACGTCCTGACTTTC.

CDR3 amino acids: CATSGQGSSYNEQFF. CDR3 nucleotides: TGTGCCACTTCTGGCCAAGGGAGCTCCTACAATGAGCAGTTCTTC. The chain combines TRBV24-1 with TRBJ2-1; possible D gene TRBD2, 5 bases. The CDR3 consists of 15 residues. V was clipped by 10 bases and J by 0 bases, with 15 bases between them. The germline gives CDR1 KGHDR, CDR2 SFDVKD.